This TCR beta chain is from a study of long-term antiretroviral therapy in people with HIV. Study-wide background: The oldest samples precede the 2015 immediate-ART recommendation by about a decade.

Turning to this clone: The antigen remains undetermined.

A v3.0 immunoSEQ assay was performed at survey level. The method was immunoSEQ multiplex PCR; TCRdb's version includes in-frame clones alone and lacks a portion of them. The table has more than 35,000 clones, 80% to 85% seen once; the top ten hold more than 4.5%. Findings of the study overall: Dominant in the repertoire at all time points were clones expanded before ART.

V lost 0 bases, J lost 5 bases, and 10 bases stayed unmatched. Germline CDR1 SGHRS, CDR2 YFSETQ. This CDR3 spans 16 amino acids. The receptor comes from a man younger than 30 with HIV. This chain uses TRBV5-1 with TRBJ1-1; 7 bases line up with TRBD1. The specimen was unsorted PBMCs, collected 1.5 years after starting antiretroviral therapy. CDR3 nucleotides: TGCGCCAGCAGCTTGGGGGCCCGTAGGGGGCGGACTGAAGCTTTCTTT. The encoded protein is CASSLGARRGRTEAFF. The full variable domain, with the rest looked up from reference TRBV5-1 and TRBJ1-1, is KAGVTQTPRYLIKTRGQQVTLSCSPISGHRSVSWYQQTPGQGLQFLFEYFSETQRNKGNFPGRFSGRQFSNSRSEMNVSTLELGDSALYLCASSLGARRGRTEAFFGQGTRLTVV.